The present TCR beta chain was sequenced within a study of blood T cell repertoires in COVID-19. Source study methods: It was from reference gene primer amplification that nucleated cell counts were estimated. The table came from immunoSEQ multiplex PCR; TCRdb's copy has only in-frame clones and leaves some out. Clonal size and the V and J genes are those of that table, whereas D and trimming came from the DNA. In the table there are approximately 50,000 clones, roughly 90% of which are singletons. This clone showed up just once. Germline CDR1 is SGHTA and CDR2 is FQGTGA. This CDR3 region has 14 residues. Germline trimming cut 5 bases from V and 4 bases from J; bases unmatched to any gene: 4.

The sample comprised peripheral blood. This receptor was obtained from a human donor in a cohort sampled during active COVID-19. The V and J genes are TRBV7-3 and TRBJ1-1, with 10 bases aligning to TRBD1. CDR3 sequence reads: CASSPGQGSTEAFF. In nucleotides, the CDR3 is TGTGCCAGCAGCCCGGGACAGGGGAGCACTGAAGCTTTCTTT.